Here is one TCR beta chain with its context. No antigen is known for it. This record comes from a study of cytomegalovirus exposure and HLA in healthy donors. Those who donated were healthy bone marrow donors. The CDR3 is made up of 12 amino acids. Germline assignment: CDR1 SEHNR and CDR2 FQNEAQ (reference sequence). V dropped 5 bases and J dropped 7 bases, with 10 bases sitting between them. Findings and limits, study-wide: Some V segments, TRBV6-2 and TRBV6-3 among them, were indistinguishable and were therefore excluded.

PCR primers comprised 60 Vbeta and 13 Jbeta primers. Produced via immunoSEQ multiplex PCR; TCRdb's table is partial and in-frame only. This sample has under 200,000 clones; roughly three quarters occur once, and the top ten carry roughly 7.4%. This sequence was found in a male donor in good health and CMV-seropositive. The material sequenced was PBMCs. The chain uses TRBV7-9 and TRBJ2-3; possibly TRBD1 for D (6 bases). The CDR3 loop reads CASSEQGNTQYF. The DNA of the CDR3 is TGTGCCAGCAGCGAACAGGGTAATACGCAGTATTTT. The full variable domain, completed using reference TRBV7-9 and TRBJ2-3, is DTGVSQNPRHKITKRGQNVTFRCDPISEHNRLYWYRQTLGQGPEFLTYFQNEAQLEKSRLLSDRFSAERPKGSFSTLEIQRTEQGDSAMYLCASSEQGNTQYFGPGTRLTVL.